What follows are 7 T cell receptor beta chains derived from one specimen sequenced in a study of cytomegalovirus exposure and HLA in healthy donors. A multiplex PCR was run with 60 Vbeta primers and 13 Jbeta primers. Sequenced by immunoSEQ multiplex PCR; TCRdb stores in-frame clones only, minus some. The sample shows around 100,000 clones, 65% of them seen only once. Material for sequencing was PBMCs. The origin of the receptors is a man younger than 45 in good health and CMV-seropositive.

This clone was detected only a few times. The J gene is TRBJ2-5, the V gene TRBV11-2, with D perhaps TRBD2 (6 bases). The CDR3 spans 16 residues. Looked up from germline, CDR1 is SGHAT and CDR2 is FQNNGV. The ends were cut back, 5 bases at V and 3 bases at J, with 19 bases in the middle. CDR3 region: CASSLLGGWNEETQYF. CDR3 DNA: TGTGCCAGCAGCCTCTTGGGGGGATGGAATGAAGAGACCCAGTACTTC. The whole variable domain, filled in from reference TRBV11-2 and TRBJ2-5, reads EAGVAQSPRYKIIEKRQSVAFWCNPISGHATLYWYQQILGQGPKLLIQFQNNGVVDDSQLPKDRFSAERLKGVDSTLKIQPAKLEDSAVYLCASSLLGGWNEETQYFGPGTRLLVL.

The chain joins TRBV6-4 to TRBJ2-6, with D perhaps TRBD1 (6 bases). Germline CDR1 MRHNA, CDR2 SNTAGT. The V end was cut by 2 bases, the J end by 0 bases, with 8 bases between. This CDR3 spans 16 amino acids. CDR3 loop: CASSDTGSSGANVLTF. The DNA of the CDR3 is TGTGCCAGCAGTGACACAGGGAGCTCTGGGGCCAACGTCCTGACTTTC.

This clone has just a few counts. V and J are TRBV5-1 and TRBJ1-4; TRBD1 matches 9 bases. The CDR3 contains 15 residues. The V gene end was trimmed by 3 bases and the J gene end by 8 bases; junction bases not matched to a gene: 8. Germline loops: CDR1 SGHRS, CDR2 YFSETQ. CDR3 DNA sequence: TGCGCCAGCAGCTCCCGGGACAGGGAGAACGAAAAACTGTTTTTT. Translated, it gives CASSSRDRENEKLFF.

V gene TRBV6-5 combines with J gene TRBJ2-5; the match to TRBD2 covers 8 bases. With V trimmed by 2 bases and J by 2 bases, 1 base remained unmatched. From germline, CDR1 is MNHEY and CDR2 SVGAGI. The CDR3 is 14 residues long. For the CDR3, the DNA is TGTGCCAGCAGTTACCCGGGGGGGCAAGAGACCCAGTACTTC. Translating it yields CASSYPGGQETQYF.

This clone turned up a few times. Written as DNA, the CDR3 is TGTGCCAGCAGCTTAGAGGCAGGGTCCGAAGCTTTCTTT. It is translated as CASSLEAGSEAFF. The chain joins TRBV11-3 to TRBJ1-1; perhaps TRBD1 as D (5 bases). The CDR3 totals 13 residues. Between the trimmed V and J ends, which lost 0 bases and 8 bases, there was a span of 10 bases. The germline gives CDR1 SGHNT, CDR2 YENEEA.

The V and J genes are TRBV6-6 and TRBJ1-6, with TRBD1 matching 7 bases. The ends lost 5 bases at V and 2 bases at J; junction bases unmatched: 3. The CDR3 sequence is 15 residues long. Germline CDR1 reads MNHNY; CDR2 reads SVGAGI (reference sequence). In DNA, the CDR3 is TGTGCCAGCAGTCAGACAGGGCCCTATAATTCACCCCTCCACTTT. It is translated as CASSQTGPYNSPLHF.

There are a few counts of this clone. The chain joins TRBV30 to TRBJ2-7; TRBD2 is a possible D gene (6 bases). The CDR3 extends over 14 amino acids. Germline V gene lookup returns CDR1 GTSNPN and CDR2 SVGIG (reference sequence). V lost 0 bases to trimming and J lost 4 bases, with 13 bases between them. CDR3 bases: TGTGCCTGGAGTGTAGGGGTAGCGGTATACGAGCAGTACTTC. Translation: CAWSVGVAVYEQYF.